A selection of T cell receptor beta chains follows, all from one sample in a study of response to subunit inactivated influenza vaccine. TCRdb used MiXCR to reprocess the RT-PCR reads, holding one entry per CDR3 protein. The data hold about 570,000 distinct CDR3 sequences, with 10% to 12% observed a single time. These data were likewise used in another study, on T cells expressing NK-cell markers.

This specimen was PBMCs from blood, taken on the day of vaccination. The receptor set was obtained from a man aged 50-60 years who received an inactivated influenza vaccine. CDR3s include the opening cysteine and the closing phenylalanine or tryptophan. The D gene is left open where the match is weak. Size tells how often a clone was seen (once, few, many) or the class of an expanded clone, and some rows leave it out.

j_gene,abundance,v_gene,d_gene,CDR3aa,CDR3nt
TRBJ2-1,few,TRBV14,TRBD1,CASSRRGQGAYFEQFF,TGTGCCAGCAGCCGCCGGGGACAGGGGGCGTATTTTGAGCAGTTCTTC
TRBJ2-1,few,TRBV28,NA,CASRPSLGSYNEQFF,TGTGCCAGCCGCCCCAGTCTTGGCTCCTACAATGAGCAGTTCTTC
TRBJ2-7,NA,TRBV6-1,TRBD2,CASSPRGGDAYEQYF,TGTGCCAGCAGTCCCCGGGGGGGGGATGCCTACGAGCAGTACTTC
TRBJ2-5,many,TRBV12-3/TRBV12-4,NA,CASSLAGVGETQYF,TGTGCCAGCAGTTTAGCGGGAGTGGGGGAGACCCAGTACTTC
TRBJ2-5,few,TRBV24-1,NA,CATSDADSLQETQYF,TGTGCCACCAGTGATGCGGACAGCCTCCAAGAGACCCAGTACTTC
TRBJ2-5,few,TRBV9,TRBD2,CASSVGRAGGSETQYF,TGTGCCAGCAGCGTAGGTCGAGCGGGAGGGTCGGAGACCCAGTACTTC
TRBJ2-1,few,TRBV6-2/TRBV6-3,TRBD2,CASSYGAGTSGKFF,TGTGCCAGCAGTTACGGTGCCGGGACTAGCGGCAAGTTCTTC
TRBJ2-3,many,TRBV30,TRBD2,CAWSLTSVQYF,TGTGCCTGGAGTCTCACTAGCGTGCAGTATTTT
TRBJ2-5,NA,TRBV20-1,NA,CSARAQGYFQETQYF,TGCAGTGCTAGAGCCCAGGGCTATTTTCAAGAGACCCAGTACTTC
TRBJ2-3,few,TRBV20-1,TRBD2,CSAAGGAGTDTQYF,TGCAGTGCTGCGGGGGGCGCGGGCACAGATACGCAGTATTTT
TRBJ2-1,NA,TRBV10-3,NA,CAISGTEPSKQFF,TGTGCCATCAGTGGGACCGAGCCATCCAAGCAGTTCTTC
TRBJ2-3,many,TRBV7-3,NA,CASSFSGLADTQYF,TGTGCCAGCAGCTTCTCAGGATTGGCAGATACGCAGTATTTT
TRBJ2-3,few,TRBV29-1,TRBD2,CSGSSGVRADTQYF,TGCAGCGGCTCCAGCGGGGTACGGGCAGATACGCAGTATTTT
TRBJ1-5,NA,TRBV20-1,NA,CSADRDRSQAQHF,TGCAGTGCGGACCGGGACCGATCCCAGGCTCAGCATTTT
TRBJ1-1,NA,TRBV29-1,NA,CSVSDRLAEAFF,TGCAGCGTTTCCGACAGGCTAGCTGAAGCTTTCTTT
TRBJ1-5,NA,TRBV9,NA,CASSVAVRHPNSNQPQHF,TGTGCCAGCAGCGTAGCGGTCCGACACCCTAATAGCAATCAGCCCCAGCATTTT
TRBJ2-1,few,TRBV6-6,NA,CASRAGVSNEQFF,TGTGCCAGCAGAGCAGGGGTAAGCAATGAGCAGTTCTTC
TRBJ2-1,NA,TRBV29-1,NA,CSAYNNEQFF,TGCAGCGCCTATAACAATGAGCAGTTCTTC
TRBJ2-7,many,TRBV12-3/TRBV12-4,TRBD1,CASSLDRTYEQYF,TGTGCCAGCAGTTTGGACAGGACCTACGAGCAGTACTTC
TRBJ2-3,few,TRBV7-9,NA,CASLPPGADTQYF,TGTGCCAGCCTCCCCCCGGGGGCAGATACGCAGTATTTT
TRBJ1-1,NA,TRBV11-2,NA,CASRGTDWGKISTEAFF,TGTGCCAGCAGGGGTACCGATTGGGGTAAGATTAGCACTGAAGCTTTCTTT
TRBJ1-5,few,TRBV6-1,NA,CASSKRENQPQHF,TGTGCCAGCAGTAAACGGGAGAATCAGCCCCAGCATTTT
TRBJ2-1,NA,TRBV7-8,NA,CASSPGRGESYNEQFF,TGTGCCAGCAGCCCGGGGCGCGGGGAATCCTACAATGAGCAGTTCTTC
TRBJ2-2,few,TRBV5-1,NA,CASSLAREVTGELFF,TGCGCCAGCAGCTTGGCCCGTGAGGTAACCGGGGAGCTGTTTTTT
TRBJ2-5,many,TRBV7-2,NA,CASSVRGRFQETQYF,TGTGCCAGCAGCGTAAGAGGACGGTTCCAAGAGACCCAGTACTTC
TRBJ2-7,few,TRBV5-1,NA,CASMGAYEQYF,TGCGCCAGCATGGGGGCCTACGAGCAGTACTTC
TRBJ2-3,few,TRBV12-3/TRBV12-4,TRBD1,CASSPRQGPTDTQYF,TGTGCCAGCAGTCCAAGACAGGGCCCGACAGATACGCAGTATTTT
TRBJ2-1,NA,TRBV30,TRBD1,CAWQGAAYNEQFF,TGTGCCTGGCAGGGGGCGGCTTACAATGAGCAGTTCTTC
TRBJ2-5,NA,TRBV5-1,TRBD1,CASSEDRAETQYF,TGCGCCAGCAGCGAAGACAGGGCAGAGACCCAGTACTTC
TRBJ2-7,few,TRBV7-9,NA,CASSLETNYEQYF,TGTGCCAGCAGCTTAGAGACAAACTACGAGCAGTACTTC
TRBJ2-3,NA,TRBV20-1,TRBD2,CSASGAGSTDTQYF,TGCAGTGCTAGTGGAGCGGGGAGCACAGATACGCAGTATTTT
TRBJ2-3,NA,TRBV11-1,TRBD1,CASSPRAGGGPRTDTQYF,TGTGCCAGCAGCCCCCGGGCAGGGGGCGGCCCCCGCACAGATACGCAGTATTTT
TRBJ2-1,many,TRBV19,TRBD2,CASSIASGTYNEQFF,TGTGCCAGTAGTATAGCTAGCGGGACGTACAATGAGCAGTTCTTC
TRBJ2-7,NA,TRBV7-9,NA,CASSPTNPTGFLYEQYF,TGTGCCAGCAGCCCAACAAACCCTACAGGGTTTCTTTACGAGCAGTACTTC
TRBJ2-4,NA,TRBV7-2,NA,CASSLAPSLAKNIQYF,TGTGCCAGCAGCTTAGCGCCGTCACTAGCCAAAAACATTCAGTACTTC
TRBJ2-7,few,TRBV11-2,NA,CASRQGGGAVLYEQYF,TGTGCCAGCAGACAAGGGGGAGGGGCAGTCCTCTACGAGCAGTACTTC
TRBJ2-1,few,TRBV28,NA,CASSPPGGGNEQFF,TGTGCCAGCAGCCCCCCAGGGGGGGGCAATGAGCAGTTCTTC
TRBJ1-1,many,TRBV5-1,NA,CASSFDSANTEAFF,TGCGCCAGCAGCTTTGACAGTGCGAACACTGAAGCTTTCTTT